Below, 17 T cell receptor beta chains from the same sample are listed, as sequenced in a study of CD8 T cells in ankylosing spondylitis. General study results and limits: Characteristic of ankylosing spondylitis blood, it appeared, was a TCR beta motif comprising eight highly homologous variants.

Via MiXCR, TCRdb re-called the 5' RACE reads, giving one row per CDR3 protein. The table has about 750,000 distinct CDR3 sequences, under 20% seen once. Antigens for these TCRs are unknown. The sample taken for sequencing was blood, either unsorted or a sorted T cell fraction (not recorded which). The source is a male donor with ankylosing spondylitis.

The chain has TRBV11-2 and TRBJ1-2; possibly TRBD1 for D (5 bases). CDR1 is SGHAT and CDR2 is FQNNGV in the germline V gene. The germline V and J ends were trimmed by 1 base and 2 bases, with 11 bases remaining between them. This CDR3 region has 15 residues. The CDR3 DNA reads as TGTGCCAGCAGCTTAGTCCCTCGGGGCAACTATGGCTACACCTTC. It is translated as CASSLVPRGNYGYTF.

CDR3 bases: TGTGCCAGCAGCCAAGGCCAGGGCCACGAGCAGTACTTC. This codes for CASSQGQGHEQYF. V is TRBV3-1 and J is TRBJ2-7, with D perhaps TRBD1 (5 bases). This CDR3 contains 13 residues. The V end lost 1 base, the J end lost 5 bases, and 9 bases lay between the germline ends. Germline V gene sequence: CDR1 LGHDT, CDR2 YNNKEL (reference sequence).

The chain combines TRBV7-9 with TRBJ2-3, with 13 bases matching TRBD2. CDR1 SEHNR and CDR2 FQNEAQ come from the germline V gene (reference sequence). J gave up 5 bases and V 4 bases, and 6 bases lay outside the gene matches. The length of the CDR3 is 16 residues. For the CDR3, the DNA is TGTGCCAGCAGCTCCTGGACTAGCGGGGGACAAGATACGCAGTATTTT. Protein sequence: CASSSWTSGGQDTQYF.

This chain connects TRBV7-2 to TRBJ2-5, with TRBD2 identical over 13 bases. Germline loops: CDR1 SGHTA, CDR2 FQGNSA. The junction had 7 bases not matched to a gene; V was cut back by 5 bases and J by 4 bases. CDR3 length equals 16 residues. CDR3 residues: CASSPTGTSGVETQYF. CDR3 DNA sequence: TGTGCCAGCAGCCCTACTGGGACTAGCGGGGTAGAGACCCAGTACTTC.

This clonotype was counted only a few times. The chain has TRBV12-3 or TRBV12-4 and TRBJ1-5; D perhaps matches TRBD1 (5 bases). CDR3 length equals 14 residues. Trimming removed 3 bases at V and 6 bases at J, with 12 bases between. The CDR3 region is CASSFGGVVQPQHF. The CDR3 region has the DNA TGTGCCAGCAGTTTCGGGGGGGTGGTTCAGCCCCAGCATTTT.

The chain combines TRBV6-1 with TRBJ2-3, with 11 bases matching TRBD2. V trimming: 5 bases; J trimming: 6 bases; junction bases outside the gene matches: 10. This CDR3 has 16 amino acids. The germline CDR1 and CDR2 sequences are MNHNS and SASEGT. CDR3 residues: CASSPTTSGTADTQYF. The DNA of the CDR3 is TGTGCCAGCAGTCCCACGACTAGCGGGACCGCGGATACGCAGTATTTT.

This clonotype was observed at least ten times. The chain employs TRBV5-1 and TRBJ1-1; D is perhaps TRBD1 (6 bases). V was clipped by 0 bases and J by 3 bases, with 9 bases between them. The germline V gene encodes CDR1 SGHRS and CDR2 YFSETQ. The CDR3 extends over 14 amino acids. The CDR3 DNA is TGCGCCAGCAGCTTGGGACAGGCCTACACTGAAGCTTTCTTT. Its translation is CASSLGQAYTEAFF.

This clonotype showed up just a few times. The chain has TRBV28 and TRBJ2-7, with 9 positions matching TRBD2. The CDR3 length is 13 residues. Germline V gene lookup returns CDR1 MDHEN and CDR2 SYDVKM. The trim removed 6 bases at V and 4 bases at J, leaving 4 bases unmatched. The CDR3 region is CASRGGLAYEQYF. DNA for the CDR3: TGTGCCAGCAGGGGCGGACTAGCGTACGAGCAGTACTTC.

This clonotype was observed a few times. The V call is TRBV4-2, the J call TRBJ2-5, with D perhaps matching TRBD2 (6 bases). This CDR3 region has 15 residues. Germline V lookup: CDR1 LGHNA, CDR2 YNFKEQ. The V end lost 3 bases, the J end lost 5 bases, and 16 bases lay between the germline ends. The CDR3 sequence: CASSHEAGMVETQYF. The CDR3, as DNA: TGTGCCAGCAGCCACGAGGCGGGGATGGTGGAGACCCAGTACTTC.

This clonotype was observed many times. This chain uses TRBV12-3 or TRBV12-4 with TRBJ1-1, with no clear D. The germline V and J ends were trimmed by 6 bases and 2 bases, with 10 bases remaining between them. The CDR3 has 13 amino acids. The CDR3 bases are TGTGCCAGCAGCCTCCCCTCAAACACTGAAGCTTTCTTT. Translating it yields CASSLPSNTEAFF.

V is TRBV7-2 and J is TRBJ2-7; 7 bases are shared with TRBD1. Germline V lookup: CDR1 SGHTA, CDR2 FQGNSA. This CDR3 has 15 residues. The junction had 6 bases not matched to a gene; V was cut back by 1 base and J by 3 bases. CDR3 region: CASSLGQGLGYEQYF. CDR3 DNA: TGTGCCAGCAGCTTAGGACAGGGTTTAGGCTACGAGCAGTACTTC.

The chain has TRBV2 and TRBJ1-2; the D gene is possibly TRBD1 (6 bases). Trimming took off 6 bases at V and 2 bases at J, with 13 bases between the two ends. CDR3 size: 14 residues. Germline V CDR1 and CDR2: SNHLY, FYNNEI. The CDR3 protein is CASSEDRDNYGYTF. Here the CDR3 DNA reads TGTGCCAGCAGCGAGGACAGAGACAACTATGGCTACACCTTC.

The chain couples TRBV6-2 or TRBV6-3 to TRBJ2-5; 8 bases agree with TRBD1. The CDR3 sequence is 15 residues long. Germline assignment: CDR1 MNHEY and CDR2 SVGEGT. The V and J ends lost 2 bases and 5 bases, in that order; junction bases with no gene match: 7. The CDR3 nucleotides are TGTGCCAGCAGTTACCTCACAGGGGGTGATGAGACCCAGTACTTC. Amino acid sequence: CASSYLTGGDETQYF.

Only a few counts were recorded for this clonotype. The chain combines TRBV20-1 with TRBJ2-1; the match to TRBD2 covers 11 bases. This CDR3 comprises 15 residues. V dropped 5 bases and J dropped 7; count of bases not matched to a gene: 10. Germline V gives CDR1 DFQATT, CDR2 SNEGSKA (reference sequence). CDR3 sequence: CSAQEPGLAVNEQFF. In DNA form, the CDR3 reads TGCAGTGCTCAAGAACCGGGACTAGCGGTTAATGAGCAGTTCTTC.

The gene calls are TRBV18 and TRBJ1-3; D is ambiguous. Trimming took 0 bases from V and 4 from J, leaving 10 bases between them. CDR1 and CDR2 from the germline V gene are KGHSH and LQKENI. This CDR3 region has 15 residues. Here the CDR3 reads CASSPPVPSGNTIYF. DNA for the CDR3: TGTGCCAGCTCACCACCGGTCCCATCGGGAAACACCATATATTTT.

This clonotype was observed a few times. This rearrangement joins TRBV9 to TRBJ1-6; TRBD1 aligns across 7 bases. J lost 9 bases, V lost 0 bases, and 6 bases had no gene match. The germline gives CDR1 SGDLS, CDR2 YYNGEE. The CDR3 totals 15 residues. Here the CDR3 reads CASSVGQGGFSPLHF. The CDR3 region has the DNA TGTGCCAGCAGCGTAGGGCAGGGGGGGTTTTCACCCCTCCACTTT.

This chain joins TRBV6-2 or TRBV6-3 and TRBJ1-6, with D unclear. CDR1 is MNHEY and CDR2 is SVGEGT in the germline V gene. Trimming stripped 2 bases from V and 5 bases from J, with 7 bases between. CDR3 length: 14 residues. CDR3 in DNA: TGTGCCAGCAGTTACGGCGGGGATAATTCACCCCTCCACTTT. This sequence encodes CASSYGGDNSPLHF.